The 12 T cell receptor beta chains listed next were all sequenced from one sample in a study of T cells in narcolepsy. Data came from immunoSEQ multiplex PCR; TCRdb stores just in-frame clones and leaves some out. The sample yields about 32,000 clones, 65% to 85% seen once. Sequencing input: memory (CD45RA-) CD4+ T cells from blood. Receptor source: a human donor in good health.

The chain couples TRBV5-4 to TRBJ1-2; TRBD1 matches at 7 bases. Germline assignment: CDR1 SGHNT and CDR2 YYREEE (reference sequence). V trimming: 3 bases; J trimming: 4 bases; junction bases outside the gene matches: 12. The length of the CDR3 is 16 residues. The CDR3 reads CASSSGRDSLLYGYTF. CDR3 nucleotides: TGTGCCAGCAGCTCGGGGAGGGACAGCTTACTCTATGGCTACACCTTC.

The CDR3 DNA sequence: TGTGCCACCAGCAGAGATTTCAGGGGACTAGCGAGCAATGAGCAGTTCTTC. This codes for CATSRDFRGLASNEQFF. J is TRBJ2-1 and V is TRBV15, with TRBD2 matching over 10 bases. The germline CDR1 and CDR2 sequences are LNHNV and YYDKDF (reference sequence). V shed 0 bases, J shed 6 bases, and the junction held 8 bases outside the gene matches. The CDR3 covers 17 residues.

This clone has more than one count but fewer than ten. The chain recombines TRBV19 with TRBJ2-1; 7 nucleotides align to TRBD1. V shed 3 bases, J shed 7 bases, and the junction held 9 bases outside the gene matches. Germline V CDR1 and CDR2: LNHDA, SQIVND (reference sequence). The CDR3 spans 15 residues. The CDR3 sequence: CASSMVGGGRNEQFF. The CDR3 nucleotides read TGTGCCAGTAGTATGGTAGGGGGCGGTAGGAATGAGCAGTTCTTC.

This clone is a singleton in its sample. This chain connects TRBV29-1 to TRBJ2-7; TRBD1 agrees at 8 bases. The J segment lost 6 bases and the V segment lost 7 bases, leaving 8 bases of the junction unmatched. Germline CDR1 SQVTM, CDR2 ANQGSEA. The CDR3 runs to 12 residues. The CDR3 DNA sequence: TGCAGCGGAGGACAGGGAATATCCGAGCAGTACTTC. Protein: CSGGQGISEQYF.

V usage is TRBV5-6 and J usage is TRBJ1-1; no clear D. The CDR3 is made up of 15 amino acids. With 3 bases removed from V and 0 bases from J, the gap between germline ends came to 12 bases. Germline CDR1 reads SGHDT; CDR2 reads YYEEEE. The chain's CDR3 is CASSSRFFMNTEAFF. The DNA for the CDR3 is TGTGCCAGCAGCTCCCGTTTTTTCATGAACACTGAAGCTTTCTTT.

This clone came up once. This chain links TRBV14 with TRBJ2-4; D gene unclear. With 8 bases removed from V and 0 bases from J, the gap between germline ends came to 26 bases. Per germline, CDR1 SGHDN and CDR2 FVKESK. CDR3 size: 19 residues. The CDR3 nucleotides are TGTGCCAGCCTGCCGTCGCTCTACTCCAGTATCATAGCCAAAAACATTCAGTACTTC. It codes for CASLPSLYSSIIAKNIQYF.

This chain joins TRBV13 and TRBJ1-2; 7 bases are a match to TRBD1. The CDR3 has 13 amino acids. J was trimmed by 7 bases and V by 3 bases; bases with no gene match: 5. From germline, CDR1 is PRHDT and CDR2 FYEKMQ (reference sequence). As DNA, the CDR3 is TGTGCCAGCAGCTTCGACAGGGCGGGTGGCTACACCTTC. It codes for CASSFDRAGGYTF.

This chain uses TRBV6-5 with TRBJ1-4; D perhaps matches TRBD1 (6 bases). Trimming took off 6 bases at V and 7 bases at J, with 18 bases between the two ends. CDR1 is MNHEY and CDR2 is SVGAGI in the germline V gene. CDR3 length: 15 residues. CDR3: CASRPTGRSGEKLFF. CDR3 coding DNA: TGTGCCAGCAGGCCGACAGGCCGCAGTGGTGAAAAACTGTTTTTT.

V usage is TRBV11-2 and J usage is TRBJ2-2; D uncertain. The CDR3 length is 15 residues. Germline V gene data show CDR1 as SGHAT and CDR2 as FQNNGV. Trimming left V 5 bases short and J 4 bases short, with 14 bases between. CDR3 in DNA: TGTGCCAGCAGCCGGCTTGATTCCGTCACCGGGGAGCTGTTTTTT. Its translation: CASSRLDSVTGELFF. Using reference TRBV11-2 and TRBJ2-2 for the parts outside the CDR3, the full variable domain is EAGVAQSPRYKIIEKRQSVAFWCNPISGHATLYWYQQILGQGPKLLIQFQNNGVVDDSQLPKDRFSAERLKGVDSTLKIQPAKLEDSAVYLCASSRLDSVTGELFFGEGSRLTVL.

The V and J genes are TRBV6-6 and TRBJ2-3; no clear D gene. V lost 4 bases and J lost 0, with 11 bases in between. This CDR3 is 15 amino acids long. The germline gives CDR1 MNHNY, CDR2 SVGAGI (reference sequence). Here the CDR3 DNA reads TGTGCCAGCAGTTCCAGCGCCTCTAGCACAGATACGCAGTATTTT. The encoded protein is CASSSSASSTDTQYF.

The chain employs TRBV7-8 and TRBJ1-2; D may be TRBD1 (6 bases). The CDR3 length is 15 residues. The germline V gene encodes CDR1 SGHVS and CDR2 FQNEAQ. V shed 4 bases and J shed 8 bases, with 20 bases lying between them. The CDR3 nucleotides read TGTGCCAGCAGCTCGTCGGCCTCCCAAGGGGGGGGCTACACCTTC. Translated, it gives CASSSSASQGGGYTF.

The chain carries TRBV10-3 and TRBJ1-2; TRBD1 agrees at 7 bases. The CDR3 extends over 13 amino acids. Germline CDR1 ENHRY, CDR2 SYGVKD. Trimming took 6 bases from V and 5 from J; bases not matched to a gene: 6. The DNA for the CDR3 is TGTGCCATCAGGGGACAGAGCCTATATGGCTACACCTTC. Protein sequence: CAIRGQSLYGYTF.